The clone carrying this TCR beta chain was detected many times. Using a J-beta primer mix together with a sample-barcoded 5' primer, a second PCR was run for about 7 to 12 cycles. MiXCR, run by TCRdb on the 5' RACE reads, gives a single entry per CDR3 protein. The table lists hundreds of thousands of distinct CDR3 sequences, around 32% of them singletons. Trimming took off 0 bases at V and 4 bases at J, with 8 bases between the two ends. The CDR3 has 13 amino acids. Germline V lookup: CDR1 GTSNPN, CDR2 SVGIG (reference sequence). These data come from a study of blood T cells in healthy people across ages. Each donor supplied ten milliliters of peripheral blood.

The chain is built from TRBV30 and TRBJ2-3; D is ambiguous. The sequenced material came from blood. This TCR was recovered from a woman aged 80 or over in good health. CDR3 sequence: CAWSVSVSDTQYF. CDR3 nucleotides: TGTGCCTGGAGTGTAAGTGTGTCAGATACGCAGTATTTT.